These 28 T cell receptor beta chains were all obtained from the same sample, sequenced in a study of cytomegalovirus exposure and HLA in healthy donors. The PCR made use of 60 Vbeta and 13 Jbeta primers. TCRdb keeps only in-frame clones here, not all; method: immunoSEQ multiplex PCR. The sample contains approximately 150,000 clones, about 68% of which appear only once. Sequencing used PBMCs. All receptors come from a female donor in good health and CMV-seronegative.

The rearrangement joins TRBV5-6 to TRBJ2-7; TRBD1 agrees at 9 bases. This CDR3 comprises 16 residues. Trimming cost V 7 bases and J 3 bases; bases outside gene matches: 14. In germline, CDR1 is SGHDT, CDR2 YYEEEE. The CDR3 here is CASGPLTGTGHYEQYF. DNA of the CDR3: TGTGCCAGCGGACCCTTGACCGGGACAGGGCACTACGAGCAGTACTTC.

This chain links TRBV9 with TRBJ1-1; possibly TRBD1 for D (5 bases). V was shortened by 4 bases and J by 1 base, with 17 bases between the two germline ends. Germline V gives CDR1 SGDLS, CDR2 YYNGEE. This CDR3 is 16 amino acids long. For the CDR3, the DNA is TGTGCCAGCAGCCCTCAACCGCGGGGCAGGAACACTGAAGCTTTCTTT. This codes for CASSPQPRGRNTEAFF.

The rearrangement joins TRBV30 to TRBJ2-7; weak D call: TRBD1 (5 bases). Germline V gives CDR1 GTSNPN, CDR2 SVGIG (reference sequence). V gave up 3 bases and J gave up 2 bases, with 17 bases separating them. The CDR3 is 15 residues long. In DNA, the CDR3 is TGTGCCTGGAGGAGAGTGCAGGGTTTAACCTACGAGCAGTACTTC. As protein: CAWRRVQGLTYEQYF.

The chain links TRBV9 to TRBJ2-7; the D gene is possibly TRBD1 (6 bases). CDR1 is SGDLS and CDR2 is YYNGEE in the germline V gene. The CDR3 totals 14 residues. V lost 4 bases to trimming and J lost 0 bases, with 11 bases between them. CDR3 in amino acids: CASSPRGSSYEQYF. CDR3 sequence (DNA): TGTGCCAGCAGCCCAAGGGGGAGCTCCTACGAGCAGTACTTC.

This rearrangement joins TRBV13 to TRBJ1-1, with D tentatively TRBD1 (6 bases). This CDR3 spans 15 amino acids. Deletions cut 5 bases from V and 6 bases from J, with 19 bases between. Germline V lookup: CDR1 PRHDT, CDR2 FYEKMQ (reference sequence). The CDR3 nucleotides read TGTGCCAGCAGCGAAAGGCAGGGGAGTAGCCCTGAAGCTTTCTTT. Its protein is CASSERQGSSPEAFF.

The chain couples TRBV5-4 to TRBJ1-6, with 9 bases fitting TRBD1. The germline gives CDR1 SGHNT, CDR2 YYREEE (reference sequence). Trimming at V came to 2 bases and at J to 0 bases, leaving 9 bases not matched to a gene. This CDR3 spans 19 amino acids. The CDR3 loop reads CASSLEWDRDLSYNSPLHF. The CDR3 nucleotides read TGTGCCAGCAGCTTAGAATGGGACAGGGATCTCTCCTATAATTCACCCCTCCACTTT. Drawing the rest from reference TRBV5-4 and TRBJ1-6, the complete variable domain is ETGVTQSPTHLIKTRGQQVTLRCSSQSGHNTVSWYQQALGQGPQFIFQYYREEENGRGNFPPRFSGLQFPNYSSELNVNALELDDSALYLCASSLEWDRDLSYNSPLHFGNGTRLTVT.

The chain recombines TRBV6-5 with TRBJ1-4, with D perhaps matching TRBD1 (5 bases). This CDR3 is 15 amino acids long. Germline loops: CDR1 MNHEY, CDR2 SVGAGI. The germline V and J ends were trimmed by 0 bases and 7 bases, with 12 bases remaining between them. For the CDR3, the DNA is TGTGCCAGCAGTTACTCTAACAGGCTACCTGAAAAACTGTTTTTT. Protein product: CASSYSNRLPEKLFF.

This clone was detected a few times. The chain carries TRBV11-2 and TRBJ1-1; D may be TRBD1 (6 bases). The CDR3 loop spans 16 amino acids. Deletions cut 5 bases from V and 8 bases from J, with 24 bases between. Germline V gene lookup returns CDR1 SGHAT and CDR2 FQNNGV. The CDR3 DNA follows: TGTGCCAGCAGCCAAGTCGCGTCAAGGGGGAGTAACGAAGCTTTCTTT. This sequence encodes CASSQVASRGSNEAFF.

The rearrangement joins TRBV7-2 to TRBJ1-5, with 8 bases identical to TRBD1. Germline assignment: CDR1 SGHTA and CDR2 FQGNSA. This CDR3 region has 17 residues. Losses at the gene ends were 4 bases for V and 1 base for J; bases not matched to a gene: 9. CDR3 amino acids: CASSSRQGSGSNQPQHF. CDR3 DNA: TGTGCCAGCAGCTCCAGACAGGGGAGTGGCAGCAATCAGCCCCAGCATTTT.

The chain has TRBV18 and TRBJ2-7; the match to TRBD2 covers 9 bases. This CDR3 region has 17 residues. CDR1 is KGHSH and CDR2 is LQKENI in the germline V gene. V gave up 0 bases and J gave up 2 bases; unmatched junction bases: 8. CDR3 sequence reads: CASSPPGLAGNPYEQYF. DNA of the CDR3: TGTGCCAGCTCACCACCGGGGCTAGCGGGAAATCCCTACGAGCAGTACTTC.

Comment on this clone: Germline is not matched at one junction end, which may reflect a read error. This CDR3 is CASNLGTGPGEQYF. The CDR3 bases are TGCGCCAGCAACTTGGGGACAGGCCCCGGGGAGCAGTACTTC. V and J are TRBV5-1 and TRBJ2-7; TRBD1 matches 8 bases. Germline V CDR1 and CDR2: SGHRS, YFSETQ. This CDR3 contains 14 residues. The full variable domain, completed using reference TRBV5-1 and TRBJ2-7, is KAGVTQTPRYLIKTRGQQVTLSCSPISGHRSVSWYQQTPGQGLQFLFEYFSETQRNKGNFPGRFSGRQFSNSRSEMNVSTLELGDSALYLCASNLGTGPGEQYFGPGTRLTVT.

The V gene is TRBV13, the J gene TRBJ2-2; the match to TRBD2 covers 8 bases. V trimming: 5 bases; J trimming: 5 bases; junction bases outside the gene matches: 16. There are 18 residues in the CDR3. Germline values: CDR1 PRHDT, CDR2 FYEKMQ (reference sequence). CDR3 bases: TGTGCCAGCAGCACTGAGTCCATAGGCGGGAGGATAACCGGGGAGCTGTTTTTT. Amino acids: CASSTESIGGRITGELFF.

The V call is TRBV12-5, the J call TRBJ1-5; D gene unclear. Germline lookup yields CDR1 LGHNT and CDR2 FRNRAP. V was pared by 7 bases and J by 2 bases, with 15 bases between. The CDR3 consists of 15 residues. The CDR3 nucleotides read TGTGCTAGTGCCCCTGGGCCGGTCGGCAATCAGCCCCAGCATTTT. Translated: CASAPGPVGNQPQHF.

This clone was seen a handful of times. This chain links TRBV4-1 with TRBJ1-1; D is uncertain. Trimming took 5 bases from V and 7 from J, leaving 8 bases between them. This CDR3 is built from 11 residues. The germline gives CDR1 MGHRA, CDR2 YSYEKL. The CDR3 sequence: CASSSRGEAFF. The CDR3 DNA follows: TGCGCCAGCAGCTCCCGGGGTGAAGCTTTCTTT.

The gene calls are TRBV6-1 and TRBJ1-1; 7 bases match TRBD1. There are 15 residues in the CDR3. The trim removed 2 bases at V and 5 bases at J, leaving 8 bases unmatched. CDR1 MNHNS and CDR2 SASEGT come from the germline V gene. The CDR3 sequence: CASSEIDRERTEAFF. The CDR3 coding sequence is TGTGCCAGCAGTGAAATTGACAGGGAGAGGACTGAAGCTTTCTTT.

The chain couples TRBV29-1 to TRBJ2-1, with TRBD2 identical over 8 bases. This CDR3 has 15 residues. Germline V gene lookup returns CDR1 SQVTM and CDR2 ANQGSEA. Unmatched junction bases numbered 5, after V lost 1 base and J lost 3 bases. CDR3: CSVEGAGGRYNEQFF. CDR3 DNA sequence: TGCAGCGTTGAAGGGGCGGGAGGTCGCTACAATGAGCAGTTCTTC.

The table lists this clone with a few counts. The chain joins TRBV11-1 to TRBJ2-2; 7 bases line up with TRBD1. The CDR3 extends over 12 amino acids. Germline lookup yields CDR1 SGHAT and CDR2 FQDESV (reference sequence). Losses at the gene ends were 10 bases for V and 4 bases for J; bases not matched to a gene: 3. The CDR3: CAIDRVTGELFF. CDR3 DNA sequence: TGTGCCATAGACAGGGTCACCGGGGAGCTGTTTTTT.

The chain joins TRBV2 to TRBJ2-5, with 10 bases identical to TRBD2. This CDR3 is 15 amino acids long. Germline trimming cut 6 bases from V and 4 bases from J; bases unmatched to any gene: 8. The germline V gene has CDR1 SNHLY and CDR2 FYNNEI. CDR3 protein: CASRASGGLPETQYF. The CDR3 DNA follows: TGTGCCAGCAGGGCTAGCGGGGGCCTTCCAGAGACCCAGTACTTC.

The chain links TRBV19 to TRBJ1-5, with 9 nucleotides matching TRBD1. V shed 5 bases, J shed 4 bases, and the junction held 12 bases outside the gene matches. CDR1 is LNHDA, CDR2 SQIVND, per germline (reference sequence). The CDR3 loop spans 17 amino acids. The DNA for the CDR3 is TGTGCCAGTAGTGCGGGGGCGGACAGGGGATGGAATCAGCCCCAGCATTTT. It specifies CASSAGADRGWNQPQHF.

The chain is built from TRBV4-1 and TRBJ2-7, with TRBD2 as a possible D gene (6 bases). The CDR3 has 16 amino acids. The V end was cut by 0 bases, the J end by 3 bases, with 15 bases between. Germline assignment: CDR1 MGHRA and CDR2 YSYEKL. The CDR3 DNA follows: TGCGCCAGCAGCCAAGAAGCCGGGACTCGGTACTACGAGCAGTACTTC. The encoded protein is CASSQEAGTRYYEQYF.

CDR3 nucleotide sequence: TGTGCCAGCAGCTCAAGAGGGACAGTAAGGGATACGCAGTATTTT. This gives the protein CASSSRGTVRDTQYF. The rearrangement links TRBV7-3 to TRBJ2-3, with 7 bases fitting TRBD1. Per the germline V gene, CDR1 is SGHTA and CDR2 is FQGTGA. This CDR3 contains 15 residues. The junction had 10 bases not matched to a gene; V was cut back by 4 bases and J by 6 bases.

The V gene is TRBV30, the J gene TRBJ1-6, with a possible D match to TRBD1 (6 bases). Germline CDR1 and CDR2: GTSNPN and SVGIG (reference sequence). This CDR3 has 12 amino acids. Trimming stripped 4 bases from V and 13 bases from J, with 14 bases between. The CDR3 loop is CAWKGQGSPLHF. The CDR3 nucleotides read TGTGCCTGGAAAGGGCAGGGGAGCCCCCTCCACTTT.

As to this clone: Other DNA sequences from this sample encode an identical CDR3 as well. The V and J genes are TRBV9 and TRBJ2-7, with TRBD2 matching over 10 bases. J was trimmed by 4 bases and V by 0 bases; bases with no gene match: 1. The CDR3 has 14 residues. Per germline, CDR1 SGDLS and CDR2 YYNGEE. The CDR3 region is CASSVASGGYEQYF. CDR3 coding DNA: TGTGCCAGCAGCGTAGCTAGCGGGGGTTACGAGCAGTACTTC.

The V gene is TRBV27, the J gene TRBJ1-1; 7 bases align to TRBD1. V gave up 2 bases and J gave up 4 bases; unmatched junction bases: 7. The V gene's germline CDR1 is MNHEY and CDR2 SMNVEV (reference sequence). The CDR3 consists of 15 residues. CDR3 region: CASSLPGGSVTEAFF. The CDR3 DNA sequence: TGTGCCAGCAGTTTACCAGGGGGGTCGGTCACTGAAGCTTTCTTT.

The chain links TRBV25-1 to TRBJ1-2; 10 bases match TRBD1. The CDR3 length is 15 residues. Germline loops: CDR1 MGHDK, CDR2 SYGVNS. J gave up 4 bases and V 2 bases, and 4 bases lay outside the gene matches. The CDR3 bases are TGTGCCAGCAGTGAACCGACAGGGGGCAGCTATGGCTACACCTTC. This codes for CASSEPTGGSYGYTF.

The chain uses TRBV27 and TRBJ2-4; D is possibly TRBD2 (6 bases). With 2 bases removed from V and 5 bases from J, the gap between germline ends came to 10 bases. From germline, CDR1 is MNHEY and CDR2 SMNVEV (reference sequence). The CDR3 is 14 residues long. CDR3 in DNA: TGTGCCAGCAGTTTAGGCGGGGAGGAAAACATTCAGTACTTC. Protein sequence: CASSLGGEENIQYF.

This chain connects TRBV5-1 to TRBJ2-7, with D possibly matching TRBD1 (7 bases). V shed 0 bases and J shed 3 bases, with 13 bases lying between them. This CDR3 contains 15 residues. Per germline, CDR1 SGHRS and CDR2 YFSETQ. This chain's CDR3 is CASSLVSQGGYEQYF. For the CDR3, the DNA is TGCGCCAGCAGCTTGGTTTCTCAGGGGGGCTACGAGCAGTACTTC.

The V gene is TRBV19, the J gene TRBJ2-2, with 12 bases lining up with TRBD1. Per germline, CDR1 LNHDA and CDR2 SQIVND (reference sequence). The ends lost 6 bases at V and 6 bases at J; junction bases unmatched: 5. This CDR3 is 15 amino acids long. CDR3 in DNA: TGTGCCAGTAGGGCGGGACAGGGGGCCGCCGGGGAGCTGTTTTTT. Amino acid sequence: CASRAGQGAAGELFF.